These 20 T cell receptor beta chains share one sample of origin, sequenced in a study of long-term antiretroviral therapy in people with HIV. The authors ran the immunoSEQ assay, v3.0, at survey level. Using immunoSEQ multiplex PCR, the repertoire was profiled, and TCRdb retains in-frame clones only, with some absent. The data show 30,000 to 35,000 clones, roughly 74% seen once. The sequences come from unsorted PBMCs, collected 3 years after starting antiretroviral therapy. The receptors derive from a man over 45 with HIV.

A single count supports this clone. This chain uses TRBV18 with TRBJ2-1; D unclear. Trimming left V 5 bases short and J 5 bases short, with 13 bases between. Germline values: CDR1 KGHSH, CDR2 LQKENI. The CDR3 has 14 residues. The CDR3 DNA sequence: TGTGCCAGCTCAGACGTGGGGTACGACAATGAGCAGTTCTTC. Its translation is CASSDVGYDNEQFF.

This clone has a handful of counts. In DNA form, the CDR3 reads TGCGCCAGCAGCTTACTAGAGGGAGGGCCCTACATTCAGTACTTC. This gives the protein CASSLLEGGPYIQYF. This rearrangement joins TRBV5-1 to TRBJ2-4; 7 nucleotides agree with TRBD2. Germline loops: CDR1 SGHRS, CDR2 YFSETQ. After removal of 2 bases from V and 8 bases from J, the junction contained 10 bases not matched to a gene. CDR3 length: 15 amino acids.

Note on this clone: The sample contains more than one DNA sequence encoding this CDR3. The CDR3 DNA reads as TGTGCCAGCTCCCGGACAGGGGGCTTCGGGGCCAACGTCCTGACTTTC. Encoded protein: CASSRTGGFGANVLTF. The chain joins TRBV18 to TRBJ2-6; 11 nucleotides line up with TRBD1. This CDR3 has 16 residues. V was clipped by 6 bases and J by 4 bases; unmatched bases: 5. Germline loops: CDR1 KGHSH, CDR2 LQKENI.

J is TRBJ2-3 and V is TRBV13, with D possibly being TRBD1 (5 bases). Trimming removed 0 bases from V and 3 bases from J, with 7 bases in between. The CDR3 contains 14 residues. Germline assignment: CDR1 PRHDT and CDR2 FYEKMQ (reference sequence). CDR3 sequence reads: CASSLGRGTDTQYF. CDR3 sequence (DNA): TGTGCCAGCAGCTTAGGTAGGGGAACAGATACGCAGTATTTT. Full variable domain (outside the CDR3, taken from reference TRBV13 and TRBJ2-3): AAGVIQSPRHLIKEKRETATLKCYPIPRHDTVYWYQQGPGQDPQFLISFYEKMQSDKGSIPDRFSAQQFSDYHSELNMSSLELGDSALYFCASSLGRGTDTQYFGPGTRLTVL.

This clone occurred a few times. The same CDR3 can be traced to other DNA sequences in this sample. The chain has TRBV4-3 and TRBJ2-2; a possible D gene is TRBD2 (5 bases). The germline CDR1 and CDR2 sequences are LGHNA and YSLEER. V was cut by 1 base and J by 3 bases, with 9 bases left in between. The length of the CDR3 is 15 residues. The CDR3 is CASSQVGVDTGELFF. The CDR3 DNA reads TGCGCCAGCAGCCAAGTCGGGGTCGACACCGGGGAGCTGTTTTTT.

J is TRBJ2-7 and V is TRBV6-1, with a tentative D call TRBD1 (5 bases). V shed 3 bases and J shed 3 bases, with 15 bases lying between them. The CDR3 consists of 15 residues. Germline V gene lookup returns CDR1 MNHNS and CDR2 SASEGT. The CDR3 DNA follows: TGTGCCAGCAGTGAGAGCAGGGAACGCTACTACGAGCAGTACTTC. Protein sequence: CASSESRERYYEQYF.

V usage is TRBV18 and J usage is TRBJ2-7; D gene ambiguous. The length of the CDR3 is 14 residues. Germline V gives CDR1 KGHSH, CDR2 LQKENI. The V end lost 5 bases, the J end lost 2 bases, and 13 bases lay between the germline ends. The CDR3 DNA is TGTGCCAGCTCAACGGGTGCAGTAACCTACGAGCAGTACTTC. Amino acids: CASSTGAVTYEQYF.

This clone came up a few times. The gene calls are TRBV9 and TRBJ1-1, with D uncertain. The germline CDR1 and CDR2 sequences are SGDLS and YYNGEE. The CDR3 runs 13 residues. V gave up 0 bases and J gave up 3 bases, with 6 bases separating them. Here the CDR3 reads CASSVGLDTEAFF. In DNA, the CDR3 is TGTGCCAGCAGCGTAGGTCTTGACACTGAAGCTTTCTTT.

The chain is built from TRBV7-9 and TRBJ2-3, with no clear D. The CDR3 totals 15 residues. Germline V lookup: CDR1 SEHNR, CDR2 FQNEAQ (reference sequence). The germline V and J ends were trimmed by 2 bases and 6 bases, with 15 bases remaining between them. The CDR3 nucleotides are TGTGCCAGCAGCTTAAGGAGACAAGGTGTGGATACGCAGTATTTT. It translates to CASSLRRQGVDTQYF.

This clone occurred a few times. J is TRBJ1-4 and V is TRBV28; D is unresolved. The CDR3 spans 13 residues. V shed 8 bases and J shed 1 base, with 8 bases lying between them. In germline, CDR1 is MDHEN, CDR2 SYDVKM. The CDR3 bases are TGTGCCAGCCTCCACGGAACTAATGAAAAACTGTTTTTT. It encodes CASLHGTNEKLFF.

The chain uses TRBV18 and TRBJ2-5; a possible D gene is TRBD1 (5 bases). From germline, CDR1 is KGHSH and CDR2 LQKENI. The V gene lost 1 base and the J gene lost 2 bases, with 11 bases spanning the gap. The CDR3 is 15 amino acids. In nucleotides, the CDR3 is TGTGCCAGCTCACCACAAGGACACACTCAAGAGACCCAGTACTTC. Its translation is CASSPQGHTQETQYF.

The gene calls are TRBV2 and TRBJ1-3; 9 bases fit TRBD1. The germline V gene encodes CDR1 SNHLY and CDR2 FYNNEI. V dropped 6 bases and J dropped 2; count of bases not matched to a gene: 14. The CDR3 is 18 residues long. For the CDR3, the DNA is TGTGCCAGCAGGTGGGGACAGGGATCTCCTACGGCTGGAAACACCATATATTTT. The encoded protein is CASRWGQGSPTAGNTIYF.

In this sample, this clone turned up once. This rearrangement joins TRBV4-3 to TRBJ1-2, with 9 bases identical to TRBD1. CDR1 is LGHNA, CDR2 YSLEER, per germline. Trimming took 1 base from V and 7 from J; bases not matched to a gene: 7. The CDR3 consists of 15 residues. The CDR3 coding sequence is TGCGCCAGCAGCCAAGCCCGGGACAGGGAGGGTGGCTACACCTTC. This encodes CASSQARDREGGYTF.

V gene TRBV5-5 combines with J gene TRBJ2-7, with D unresolved. V was cut by 0 bases and J by 3 bases, with 10 bases left in between. The CDR3 consists of 14 residues. Germline V gene lookup returns CDR1 SGHKS and CDR2 YYEKEE (reference sequence). CDR3 loop: CASSLDLGYYEQYF. The DNA for the CDR3 is TGTGCCAGCAGCTTGGACCTGGGGTACTACGAGCAGTACTTC.

The chain links TRBV29-1 to TRBJ2-3; no firm D call. CDR3 length: 10 residues. The V end lost 6 bases, the J end lost 6 bases, and 7 bases lay between the germline ends. In germline, CDR1 is SQVTM, CDR2 ANQGSEA. The CDR3 bases are TGCAGCGTCCTGATGGATACGCAGTATTTT. Its translation: CSVLMDTQYF.

The genes are TRBV14 and TRBJ2-2; D is uncertain. The CDR3 is made up of 12 amino acids. Germline CDR1 reads SGHDN; CDR2 reads FVKESK. V was clipped by 1 base and J by 9 bases, with 6 bases between them. The CDR3 spells CASSQARWELFF. The CDR3 DNA sequence: TGTGCCAGCAGCCAAGCCCGATGGGAGCTGTTTTTT. The whole variable domain, filled in from reference TRBV14 and TRBJ2-2, reads EAGVTQFPSHSVIEKGQTVTLRCDPISGHDNLYWYRRVMGKEIKFLLHFVKESKQDESGMPNNRFLAERTGGTYSTLKVQPAELEDSGVYFCASSQARWELFFGEGSRLTVL.

The rearrangement joins TRBV7-9 to TRBJ1-4; D is perhaps TRBD1 (5 bases). CDR3 length equals 13 residues. Looked up from germline, CDR1 is SEHNR and CDR2 is FQNEAQ (reference sequence). V was pared by 5 bases and J by 8 bases, with 12 bases between. CDR3 in DNA: TGTGCCAGCAGCCCCCAGGGCGGAGAAAAACTGTTTTTT. Its translation: CASSPQGGEKLFF.

V gene TRBV9 combines with J gene TRBJ2-7; the D gene is possibly TRBD2 (6 bases). The V gene lost 0 bases and the J gene lost 3 bases, with 13 bases spanning the gap. Germline-derived CDR1 and CDR2 are SGDLS and YYNGEE. The CDR3 runs to 15 residues. The CDR3 spells CASSVALAEGYEQYF. CDR3 nucleotides: TGTGCCAGCAGCGTAGCCTTGGCGGAGGGCTACGAGCAGTACTTC.

The rearrangement joins TRBV5-4 to TRBJ2-5; TRBD2 is a possible D gene (5 bases). The CDR3 consists of 13 residues. V lost 3 bases and J lost 1, with 7 bases in between. Germline V gene data show CDR1 as SGHNT and CDR2 as YYREEE (reference sequence). CDR3: CASSSRAQETQYF. The CDR3 coding sequence is TGTGCCAGCAGCTCGCGGGCCCAAGAGACCCAGTACTTC.

This clone is a singleton in its sample. The chain recombines TRBV27 with TRBJ1-1; D remains unclear. The CDR3 extends over 12 amino acids. V was shortened by 0 bases and J by 1 base, with 0 bases between the two germline ends. Germline V gene sequence: CDR1 MNHEY, CDR2 SMNVEV (reference sequence). The CDR3 coding sequence is TGTGCCAGCAGTTTATCGAACACTGAAGCTTTCTTT. Translation: CASSLSNTEAFF.